Below are 9 T cell receptor beta chains sequenced from a single sample in a study of blood T cell repertoires in COVID-19. The repertoire was sequenced with immunoSEQ multiplex PCR; TCRdb's copy has only in-frame clones and lacks some. Among over 75,000 clones, more than 75% were seen once, and the ten largest hold 1.2%. Sequenced material: peripheral blood. The receptor set was obtained from a woman aged 80 or over with acute or convalescent COVID-19.

This clone was observed a single time. The chain links TRBV5-1 to TRBJ1-5; D is undetermined. CDR1 and CDR2 from the germline V gene are SGHRS and YFSETQ. Trimming pared 1 base from V and 4 bases from J, leaving 6 bases between. The CDR3 loop spans 13 amino acids. The CDR3 here is CASSLSGNQPQHF. The CDR3 DNA is TGCGCCAGCAGCTTGTCGGGAAATCAGCCCCAGCATTTT.

The rearrangement uses TRBV25-1 and TRBJ2-7; TRBD1 matches 8 bases. Germline values: CDR1 MGHDK, CDR2 SYGVNS. The CDR3 contains 16 residues. Germline trimming cut 4 bases from V and 2 bases from J; bases unmatched to any gene: 10. CDR3 coding DNA: TGTGCCAGCAGTGGTCTACGACAGGGGATTACCTACGAGCAGTACTTC. It yields the protein CASSGLRQGITYEQYF.

About this clone: The same CDR3 arises from other DNA sequences in this sample as well. The gene calls are TRBV5-5 and TRBJ2-7; maybe TRBD2 (6 bases). CDR3 length: 15 residues. V was trimmed by 0 bases and J by 0 bases, leaving 10 bases between them. The germline V gene has CDR1 SGHKS and CDR2 YYEKEE (reference sequence). In DNA, the CDR3 is TGTGCCAGCAGCTTGGTGGTCGGGAGCTCCTACGAGCAGTACTTC. It encodes CASSLVVGSSYEQYF.

This clone was counted a single time. The gene calls are TRBV20-1 and TRBJ2-3, with 7 positions matching TRBD2. The CDR3 contains 17 residues. The V gene end was trimmed by 3 bases and the J gene end by 4 bases; junction bases not matched to a gene: 16. Germline V gene sequence: CDR1 DFQATT, CDR2 SNEGSKA (reference sequence). CDR3 bases: TGCAGTGCTAGTGAACCAGGGACTACGAGGTGGTCAGATACGCAGTATTTT. Translation: CSASEPGTTRWSDTQYF.

The rearrangement links TRBV3-1 (or the pseudogene TRBV3-2) to TRBJ1-1; D uncertain. This CDR3 has 14 residues. Germline V gene sequence: CDR1 LGHDT, CDR2 YNNKEL (reference sequence). Trimming shortened V by 0 bases and J by 5 bases, and 10 bases separated the two germline ends. DNA for the CDR3: TGTGCCAGCAGCCAAGAAAGTTCGGTTACTGAAGCTTTCTTT. Its protein is CASSQESSVTEAFF.

V and J are TRBV13 and TRBJ2-3, with D possibly TRBD2 on 6 matching bases. Germline CDR1 reads PRHDT; CDR2 reads FYEKMQ (reference sequence). The germline V and J ends were trimmed by 4 bases and 1 base, with 15 bases remaining between them. CDR3 size: 16 residues. The CDR3 spells CASSWTGTGGTDTQYF. The CDR3 coding sequence is TGTGCCAGCAGCTGGACCGGGACTGGCGGCACAGATACGCAGTATTTT.

This chain joins TRBV6-5 and TRBJ1-6; D perhaps matches TRBD1 (5 bases). Between the trimmed V and J ends, which lost 6 bases and 10 bases, there was a span of 13 bases. In germline, CDR1 is MNHEY, CDR2 SVGAGI. CDR3 length: 13 residues. Written as DNA, the CDR3 is TGTGCCAGCAGACGGGGGGTAGGATCACCCCTCCACTTT. It specifies CASRRGVGSPLHF.

The J gene is TRBJ1-2, the V gene TRBV10-2; D might be TRBD1 (6 bases). The CDR3 runs to 15 residues. V shed 0 bases and J shed 4 bases, with 12 bases lying between them. The V gene's germline CDR1 is WSHSY and CDR2 SAAADI. The CDR3 sequence: CASSESRTAVYGYTF. Written as DNA, the CDR3 is TGCGCCAGCAGTGAGTCGAGGACAGCCGTCTATGGCTACACCTTC.

The rearrangement joins TRBV7-9 to TRBJ1-2; perhaps TRBD1 as D (6 bases). Trimming removed 1 base from V and 4 bases from J, with 13 bases in between. The CDR3 length is 15 residues. Germline V gives CDR1 SEHNR, CDR2 FQNEAQ (reference sequence). The CDR3: CASSLDDRIVYGYTF. CDR3 nucleotides: TGTGCCAGCAGCTTAGACGACAGGATCGTCTATGGCTACACCTTC. Together with reference TRBV7-9 and TRBJ1-2, the CDR3 gives the full variable domain: DTGVSQNPRHKITKRGQNVTFRCDPISEHNRLYWYRQTLGQGPEFLTYFQNEAQLEKSRLLSDRFSAERPKGSFSTLEIQRTEQGDSAMYLCASSLDDRIVYGYTFGSGTRLTVV.